The rows below give T cell receptor beta chains drawn from one sample of a study of T-cell memory formation after mild COVID-19. Using its own MiXCR run on the 5' RACE reads, TCRdb lists one record per CDR3 protein. The sample includes under 300,000 distinct CDR3 sequences, about a sixth of them seen just once. Sequenced sample: PBMCs or a T cell subset sorted from them (not recorded which). These receptors originate from a young man who had mild COVID-19 (a few samples of this study predate the infection). Cell type and time point are not known. The CDR3 runs from the conserved cysteine through the conserved F or W. D genes are given only for firm matches. A row's size may be missing; if present it is once, few, many or a size class.

TRBV18,few,.,TRBJ2-7,TGTGCCAGCTCACCACCGCGTTCCTACGAGCAGTACTTC,CASSPPRSYEQYF
TRBV5-1,few,.,TRBJ1-2,TGCGCCAGCAGCCCAAGGTGGGTCGGCATCGGTAATGGCTACACCTTC,CASSPRWVGIGNGYTF
TRBV7-9,many,.,TRBJ1-2,TGTGCCAGCAGCTTAGGCGGGACTAACTATGGCTACACCTTC,CASSLGGTNYGYTF
TRBV29-1,.,TRBD1,TRBJ1-3,TGCAGCGTTGGGACAGGGGCTGGAAACACCATATATTTT,CSVGTGAGNTIYF
TRBV7-2,few,.,TRBJ2-5,TGTGCCAGCAGCCCCAGGGGTGTAAGAGAGACCCAGTACTTC,CASSPRGVRETQYF
TRBV7-9,.,.,TRBJ1-4,TGTGCCAGCAGCTTAGTGCCGGCAACTGAAAAACTGTTTTTT,CASSLVPATEKLFF
TRBV12-3/TRBV12-4,.,.,TRBJ1-5,TGTGCCAGCAGCTTAGACTGGGGCCAGCCCCAGCATTTT,CASSLDWGQPQHF
TRBV6-2/TRBV6-3,.,TRBD1,TRBJ1-1,TGTGCCAGCAGTACAGGGGGCACGTACACTGAAGCTTTCTTT,CASSTGGTYTEAFF
TRBV24-1,few,.,TRBJ2-5,TGTGCCACCAGTGAGGGACCCCGGGAGACCCAGTACTTC,CATSEGPRETQYF
TRBV7-8,.,.,TRBJ2-1,TGTGCCAGCAGCTTAGAATTGTTCAGGGAGAATGAGCAGTTCTTC,CASSLELFRENEQFF
TRBV5-6,once,TRBD1,TRBJ1-6,TGTGCCAGCAGCTCCGAGACAGGGGATTCACCACTCCACTTT,CASSSETGDSPLHF
TRBV20-1,few,.,TRBJ1-6,TGCAGTGCAACCGAGGGCAGGGATTGGTCACCCCTCCACTTT,CSATEGRDWSPLHF
TRBV29-1,few,.,TRBJ2-3,TGCAGCGTTGGGGGTACGCAGTATTTT,CSVGGTQYF
TRBV5-1,many,.,TRBJ1-1,TGCGCCAGCAGCTTGGAGACACCGAACACTGAAGCTTTCTTT,CASSLETPNTEAFF
TRBV29-1,.,TRBD2,TRBJ2-1,TGCAGCGTGACGGGAGGGAGTGAGCAGTTCTTC,CSVTGGSEQFF
TRBV5-6,few,.,TRBJ1-1,TGTGCCAGTACATGGGCAGGGGTGAACACTGAAGCTTTCTTT,CASTWAGVNTEAFF
TRBV6-6,.,.,TRBJ1-1,TGTGCCAGCAGTTACCAGGGGACCACTGAAGCTTTCTTT,CASSYQGTTEAFF
TRBV12-3/TRBV12-4,.,TRBD2,TRBJ2-7,TGTGCCAGCAGAAAGACTAGCGGGGGCAACGAGCAGTACTTC,CASRKTSGGNEQYF
TRBV20-1,few,.,TRBJ1-5,TGCAGTGCAATCAGGGAGTCTGGCAATCAGCCCCAGCATTTT,CSAIRESGNQPQHF
TRBV6-2/TRBV6-3,few,.,TRBJ1-5,TGTGCCAGCAGCCGCCCCCGGGCCTTAAATCAGCCCCAGCATTTT,CASSRPRALNQPQHF
TRBV4-2,.,.,TRBJ1-2,TGTGCCAGCAGCCGCTCCATAGCCAGCGCGCAGAACTATGGCTACACCTTC,CASSRSIASAQNYGYTF
TRBV2,few,.,TRBJ1-6,TGTGCCAGCAGGGACCGAACCGGACAGTCAAGTTCACCCCTCCACTTT,CASRDRTGQSSSPLHF
TRBV24-1,.,TRBD1,TRBJ1-2,TGTGCCACCAGTGGACAGGGTCTCGGCTACACCTTC,CATSGQGLGYTF
TRBV5-6,few,.,TRBJ2-5,TGTGCCAGCAGCCGGCTCCTCGGCGGTCAAGAGACCCAGTACTTC,CASSRLLGGQETQYF
TRBV7-8,few,TRBD1,TRBJ2-3,TGTGCCAGCAGTTTCACCCCGGGACAGGAGAAAGATACGCAGTATTTT,CASSFTPGQEKDTQYF
TRBV4-1,.,.,TRBJ1-1,TGCGCCAGCAGCCGGGCCGTTGGGGGAAGAGCTTTCTTT,CASSRAVGGRAFF
TRBV20-1,few,.,TRBJ2-3,TGCAGTGCCGAAACTAAGATCACAGATACGCAGTATTTT,CSAETKITDTQYF
TRBV12-3/TRBV12-4,few,.,TRBJ2-5,TGTGCCAGCAGTAACGACAGCACTAATCAAGAGACCCAGTACTTC,CASSNDSTNQETQYF
TRBV5-1,.,TRBD2,TRBJ2-1,TGCGCCAGCAGCTTAACTAGCGGGGGGTCAAGCTCCTACAATGAGCAGTTCTTC,CASSLTSGGSSSYNEQFF
TRBV7-9,few,TRBD1,TRBJ1-2,TGTGCCAGCAGCTTACCCCCGGGACAGGGTAGTGGCTACACCTTC,CASSLPPGQGSGYTF
TRBV20-1,few,TRBD2,TRBJ2-3,TGCAGTGCTAGAACTAGCGGGGGGACGAGCACAGATACGCAGTATTTT,CSARTSGGTSTDTQYF
TRBV5-6,few,.,TRBJ1-2,TGTGCCAGCAGTTCATTTTCCGTCCGCTATGGCTACACCTTC,CASSSFSVRYGYTF
TRBV5-4,.,.,TRBJ2-5,TGTGCCAGCAGCTACGGACAGAGGGACCAAGAGACCCAGTACTTC,CASSYGQRDQETQYF
TRBV7-9,few,.,TRBJ2-6,TGTGCCAGCAGCTTACTTTCCGCCTCTGGGGCCAACGTCCTGACTTTC,CASSLLSASGANVLTF
TRBV2,.,.,TRBJ2-3,TGTGCCAGCATCCAGAGCGGCACAGATACGCAGTATTTT,CASIQSGTDTQYF
TRBV9,few,.,TRBJ2-3,TGTGCCAGCAGCGGCAACAGGAGGCCCACAGATACGCAGTATTTT,CASSGNRRPTDTQYF
TRBV12-3/TRBV12-4,many,TRBD1,TRBJ1-2,TGTGCCAGCAGTACCGATCCGGTGGGACAGGGGACCTATGGCTACACCTTC,CASSTDPVGQGTYGYTF
TRBV5-1,.,.,TRBJ1-4,TGCGCCAGCAGCTTCCGCGCAGCAACTAATGAAAAACTGTTTTTT,CASSFRAATNEKLFF
TRBV6-1,.,.,TRBJ1-5,TGTGCCAGCAGCGAAGTAAGGACACGGCCTAATCAGCCCCAGCATTTT,CASSEVRTRPNQPQHF
TRBV6-2/TRBV6-3,few,.,TRBJ2-2,TGTGCCAGCATAAGACAGAACACCGGGGAGCTGTTTTTT,CASIRQNTGELFF
TRBV2,.,.,TRBJ2-2,TGTGCCAGCATTAGGGGGGACCGTCCTCCCACCGGGGAGCTGTTTTTT,CASIRGDRPPTGELFF
TRBV4-2,.,.,TRBJ2-5,TGTGCCAGCAGCCCCCCCGCGCCGGACTCCTCCCAAGAGACCCAGTACTTC,CASSPPAPDSSQETQYF
TRBV27,.,.,TRBJ2-3,TGTGCCAGCAGTTACGGGACCCGAGATACGCAGTATTTT,CASSYGTRDTQYF